This T cell receptor (beta chain) was recorded in a study of T cells expressing NK-cell markers. The overall study: Out of eight donors sequenced, seven tested HCMV-seropositive and the remaining one seronegative.

TCRdb reworked the 5' RACE reads into one entry per CDR3 protein, no DNA. Its clone listing holds some 500,000 distinct CDR3 sequences. This CDR3 has 17 residues. Germline CDR1 and CDR2: SNHLY and FYNNEI. This TCR was sampled from a woman aged 45 to 65 in good health. This chain joins TRBV2 and TRBJ2-5; TCRdb picks TRBD1, but there is no DNA to check that call. Sequencing used blood T cells: a sorted CD56 or NKG2C T cell subset, CD4+ or CD8+ T cells, or bulk PBMC T cells (not recorded which). The CDR3 sequence: CASTSWGERGIQETQYF.